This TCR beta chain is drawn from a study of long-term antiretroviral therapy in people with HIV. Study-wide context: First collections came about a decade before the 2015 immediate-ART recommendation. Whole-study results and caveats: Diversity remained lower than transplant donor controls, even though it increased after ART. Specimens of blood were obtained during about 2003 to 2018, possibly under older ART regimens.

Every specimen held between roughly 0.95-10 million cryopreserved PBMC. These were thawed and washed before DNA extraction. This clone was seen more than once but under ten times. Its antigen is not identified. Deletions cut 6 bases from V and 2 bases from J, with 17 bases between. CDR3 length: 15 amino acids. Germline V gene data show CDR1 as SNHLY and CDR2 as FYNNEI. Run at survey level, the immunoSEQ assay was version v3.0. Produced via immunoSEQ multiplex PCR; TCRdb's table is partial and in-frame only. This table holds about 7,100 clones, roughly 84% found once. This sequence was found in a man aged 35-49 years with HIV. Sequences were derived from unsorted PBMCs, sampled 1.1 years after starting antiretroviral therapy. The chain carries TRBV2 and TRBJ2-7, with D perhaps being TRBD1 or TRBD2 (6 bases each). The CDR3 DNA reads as TGTGCCAGCAGGGAGGGGGGATTAGGGGCCTACGAGCAGTACTTC. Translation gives CASREGGLGAYEQYF.